This section outlines one T cell receptor (beta chain) sequence together with its context. These data originate in a study of graft-versus-host responses after intestinal transplantation. The CDR3 has 14 residues. The ends were cut back, 2 bases at V and 2 bases at J, with 8 bases in the middle. Germline V gives CDR1 SGHTS, CDR2 YDEGEE. Libraries were prepared by immunoSEQ multiplex PCR; TCRdb keeps only in-frame clonotypes and omits some of them. The data show about 20,000 clones, about 89% seen once. The TCR sequence derives from a human patient who received an intestinal transplant, so some T cells may come from the graft donor. The V call is TRBV5-8, the J call TRBJ1-5; D is perhaps TRBD1 (5 bases). The sequenced sample was PBMCs, obtained about 240 days after intestinal transplant. CDR3 sequence reads: CASSFMGGNQPQHF. CDR3 nucleotides: TGTGCCAGCAGCTTCATGGGGGGCAATCAGCCCCAGCATTTT.